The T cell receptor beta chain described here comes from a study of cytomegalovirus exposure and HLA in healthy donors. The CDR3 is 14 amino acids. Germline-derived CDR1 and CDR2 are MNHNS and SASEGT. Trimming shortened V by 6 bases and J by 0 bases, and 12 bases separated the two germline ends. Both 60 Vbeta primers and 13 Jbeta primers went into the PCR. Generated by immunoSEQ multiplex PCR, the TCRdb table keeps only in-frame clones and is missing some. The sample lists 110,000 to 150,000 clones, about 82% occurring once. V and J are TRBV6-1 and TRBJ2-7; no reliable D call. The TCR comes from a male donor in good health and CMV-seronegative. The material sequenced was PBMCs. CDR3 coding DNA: TGTGCCAGCAGCCTTGGGCAGTCCTCCTACGAGCAGTACTTC. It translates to CASSLGQSSYEQYF.